What follows are 6 T cell receptor beta chains derived from one specimen sequenced in a study of blood T cell repertoires in COVID-19. Method: immunoSEQ multiplex PCR; TCRdb's copy keeps in-frame clones and lacks some. The sample includes approximately 150,000 clones, about three quarters of them seen just once. Specimen: peripheral blood. The receptors come from a woman aged 60-75 years with acute or convalescent COVID-19.

The rearrangement links TRBV5-1 to TRBJ1-5; a weak D match, TRBD1 (6 bases). Germline-derived CDR1 and CDR2 are SGHRS and YFSETQ. Trimming cost V 5 bases and J 6 bases, with 12 bases left between them. This CDR3 region has 13 residues. CDR3 residues: CASSIGGGQPQHF. As DNA, the CDR3 is TGCGCCAGCAGTATAGGGGGGGGTCAGCCCCAGCATTTT. The variable domain in full, with the rest retrieved from reference TRBV5-1 and TRBJ1-5, is KAGVTQTPRYLIKTRGQQVTLSCSPISGHRSVSWYQQTPGQGLQFLFEYFSETQRNKGNFPGRFSGRQFSNSRSEMNVSTLELGDSALYLCASSIGGGQPQHFGDGTRLSIL.

The V gene is TRBV5-1, the J gene TRBJ1-2, with TRBD1 matching over 7 bases. This CDR3 has 13 residues. The ends lost 0 bases at V and 7 bases at J; junction bases unmatched: 3. Per the germline V gene, CDR1 is SGHRS and CDR2 is YFSETQ. This CDR3 is CASSLEGAFGYTF. As DNA, the CDR3 is TGCGCCAGCAGCTTGGAGGGGGCATTTGGCTACACCTTC.

The chain employs TRBV18 and TRBJ1-5; 7 bases match TRBD1. Germline CDR1 reads KGHSH; CDR2 reads LQKENI. The CDR3 extends over 19 amino acids. Germline trimming cut 2 bases from V and 1 base from J; bases unmatched to any gene: 14. DNA of the CDR3: TGTGCCAGCTCACCAGAATTCACAGGGGTCATTGGGAGCAATCAGCCCCAGCATTTT. Amino acid sequence: CASSPEFTGVIGSNQPQHF.

Here the CDR3 reads CASSLYRERAEAFF. The CDR3 DNA follows: TGTGCCAGCAGTTTATACAGGGAGAGGGCTGAAGCTTTCTTT. The chain has TRBV28 and TRBJ1-1; possibly TRBD1 for D (6 bases). Germline V gives CDR1 MDHEN, CDR2 SYDVKM. V dropped 1 base and J dropped 6 bases, with 12 bases sitting between them. The CDR3 contains 14 residues.

This clone was counted a single time. This sequence joins TRBV30 and TRBJ1-5; no definite D call. The CDR3 runs to 14 residues. Germline-derived CDR1 and CDR2 are GTSNPN and SVGIG (reference sequence). Trimming stripped 0 bases from V and 2 bases from J, with 8 bases between. In DNA form, the CDR3 reads TGTGCCTGGAGTGTCACCGGGGGCAATCAGCCCCAGCATTTT. Protein product: CAWSVTGGNQPQHF.

The chain employs TRBV5-4 and TRBJ1-6; D not resolved. The ends were cut back, 2 bases at V and 9 bases at J, with 15 bases in the middle. CDR3 size: 15 residues. Germline V gene data show CDR1 as SGHNT and CDR2 as YYREEE (reference sequence). The CDR3 sequence is CASSFYGLDGSPLHF. The CDR3, as DNA: TGTGCCAGCAGCTTTTATGGCCTAGATGGTTCACCCCTCCACTTT.